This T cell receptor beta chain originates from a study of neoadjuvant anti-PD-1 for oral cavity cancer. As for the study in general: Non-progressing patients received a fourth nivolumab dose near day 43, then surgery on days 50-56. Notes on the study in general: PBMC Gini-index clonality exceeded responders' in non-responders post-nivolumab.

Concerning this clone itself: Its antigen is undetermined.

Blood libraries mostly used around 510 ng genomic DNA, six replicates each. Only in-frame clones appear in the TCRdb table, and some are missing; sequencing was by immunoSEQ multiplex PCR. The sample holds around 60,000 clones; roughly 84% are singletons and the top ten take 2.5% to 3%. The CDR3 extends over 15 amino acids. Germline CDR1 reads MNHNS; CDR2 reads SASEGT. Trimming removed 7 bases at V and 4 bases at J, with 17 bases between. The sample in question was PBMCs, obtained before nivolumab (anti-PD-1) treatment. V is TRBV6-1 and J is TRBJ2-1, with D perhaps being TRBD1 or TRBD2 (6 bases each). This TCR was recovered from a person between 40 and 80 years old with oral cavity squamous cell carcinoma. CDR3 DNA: TGTGCCAGCACAAGGGGGGCATTCCGTTACAATGAGCAGTTCTTC. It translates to CASTRGAFRYNEQFF.